This TCR beta chain was profiled in a study of blood T cell repertoires in COVID-19. Study details: The analysed material was cDNA or gDNA that came from T cells, B-cell-depleted T cells, or PBMCs.

J gave up 4 bases and V 3 bases, and 9 bases lay outside the gene matches. Germline lookup yields CDR1 ENHRY and CDR2 SYGVKD. CDR3 length: 15 amino acids. As processed by the authors: Reference gene primer amplification in the assay estimated nucleated cell counts. Clones were sequenced by immunoSEQ multiplex PCR, and TCRdb holds only the in-frame ones, with some missing. V and J calls and clone size are given by that table; D and trimming were obtained from the DNA. The sample has 50,000 to 70,000 clones; around 87% are singletons. This clonotype was obtained from a man aged 60 to 69 with active or convalescent COVID-19. The chain combines TRBV10-3 with TRBJ2-7; 7 bases align to TRBD1. The sample was peripheral blood. Here the CDR3 DNA reads TGTGCCATCAGTGACTGGACAGGAGAGTGGTACGAGCAGTACTTC. As protein: CAISDWTGEWYEQYF.